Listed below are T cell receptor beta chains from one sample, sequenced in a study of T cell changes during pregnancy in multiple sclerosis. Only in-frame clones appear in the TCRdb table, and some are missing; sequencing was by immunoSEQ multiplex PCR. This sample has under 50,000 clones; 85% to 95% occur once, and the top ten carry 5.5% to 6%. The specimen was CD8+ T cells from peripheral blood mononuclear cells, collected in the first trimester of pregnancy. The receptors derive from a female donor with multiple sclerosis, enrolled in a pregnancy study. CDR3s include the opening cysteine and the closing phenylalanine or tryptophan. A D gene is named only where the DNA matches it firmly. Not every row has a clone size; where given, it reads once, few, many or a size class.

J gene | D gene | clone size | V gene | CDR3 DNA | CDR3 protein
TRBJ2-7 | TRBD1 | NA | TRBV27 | TGTGCCAGCAGCATGAGGACAGGGGGGAAAGAGCAGTACTTC | CASSMRTGGKEQYF
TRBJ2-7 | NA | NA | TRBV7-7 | TGTGCCAGCAGCTTAGCCAGGGGCGGGTACGAGCAGTACTTC | CASSLARGGYEQYF
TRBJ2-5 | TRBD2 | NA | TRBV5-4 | TGTGCCAGCAGCTTGGGACGGGAGGGCCCCCAAGAGACCCAGTACTTC | CASSLGREGPQETQYF
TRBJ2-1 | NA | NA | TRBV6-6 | TGTGCCAGCACGGGTTTCGGTAGTATTTCCCACAATGAGCAGTTCTTC | CASTGFGSISHNEQFF
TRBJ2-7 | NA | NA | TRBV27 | TGTGCCAGCAGTTCCATCCTACAGAGCTCCTACGAGCAGTACTTC | CASSSILQSSYEQYF
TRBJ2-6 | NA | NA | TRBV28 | TGTGCCAGCAGTCCGTCTGGGGCCAACGTCCTGACTTTC | CASSPSGANVLTF
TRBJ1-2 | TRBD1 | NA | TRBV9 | TGTGCCAGCAGCCCCTGGGACAGTAACTATGGCTACACCTTC | CASSPWDSNYGYTF
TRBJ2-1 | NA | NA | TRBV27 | TGTGCCAGCAGCTACGACCGCTCGGGGATCTACAATGAGCAGTTCTTC | CASSYDRSGIYNEQFF
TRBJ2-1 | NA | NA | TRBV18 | TGTGCCAGCTCACCAGTTTTAGGGGGCAATGAGCAGTTCTTC | CASSPVLGGNEQFF
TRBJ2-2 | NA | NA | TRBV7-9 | TGTGCCAGCAGCTTAGACGGGAGTCCCGGGGAGCTGTTTTTT | CASSLDGSPGELFF
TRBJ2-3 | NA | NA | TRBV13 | TGTGCCAGCAGCTTAGGCCGTAGGGGAGATACGCAGTATTTT | CASSLGRRGDTQYF
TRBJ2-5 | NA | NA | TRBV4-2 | TGTGCCAGCAGCCCCGAGGCGGCAGGGGGGCTGGAGACCCAGTACTTC | CASSPEAAGGLETQYF
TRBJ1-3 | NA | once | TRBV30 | TGTGCCTGGAGTGTACGGGGTGTGTTACTTGGCAGCGCCGGAAACACCATATATTTT | CAWSVRGVLLGSAGNTIYF
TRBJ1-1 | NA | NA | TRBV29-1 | TGCAGCGTTTCTGGAGTGTATGAACTTAAGAACCTGAACACTGAAGCTTTCTTT | CSVSGVYELKNLNTEAFF
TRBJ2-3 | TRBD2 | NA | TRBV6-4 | TGTGCCAGCAGTCGAGCGGGAGGGGACACAGATACGCAGTATTTT | CASSRAGGDTDTQYF
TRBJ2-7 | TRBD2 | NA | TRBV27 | TGTGCCAGCAGTCCTCGACTAGCGGACTACGAGCAGTACTTC | CASSPRLADYEQYF
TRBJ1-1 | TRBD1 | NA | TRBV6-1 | TGTGCCAGCAGTGAAGTGGCCGGGACAGGGGACACTGAAGCTTTCTTT | CASSEVAGTGDTEAFF
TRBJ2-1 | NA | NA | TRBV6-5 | TGTGCCAGCAGTACGAGTAGTTCTGAGCAGTTCTTC | CASSTSSSEQFF
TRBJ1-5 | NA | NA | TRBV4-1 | TGCGCCAGCAGCCCCCGCACAGTTAATCAGCCCCGGCATTTT | CASSPRTVNQPRHF
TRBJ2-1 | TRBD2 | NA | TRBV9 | TGTGCCAGCAGCGCCACGACCAACTCGCGGGAGTACAATGAGCAGTTCTTC | CASSATTNSREYNEQFF
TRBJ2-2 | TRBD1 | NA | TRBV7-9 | TGTGCCAGCCGGACGGGACAGGGGATAAGAACCGGGGAGCTGTTTTTT | CASRTGQGIRTGELFF
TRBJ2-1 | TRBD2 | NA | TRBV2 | TGTGCCAGCAGAAGGGGACTAGCGAACAATGAGCAGTTCTTC | CASRRGLANNEQFF
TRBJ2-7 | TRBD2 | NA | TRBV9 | TGTGCCAGCAGCGACGGCCCGACTAGCGGGAGGGCCCCTGGCGAGCAGTACTTC | CASSDGPTSGRAPGEQYF
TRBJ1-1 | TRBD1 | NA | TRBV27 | TGTGCCAGCAGTCCGAGACAGGGGGCGCGGATTGAAGCTTTCTTT | CASSPRQGARIEAFF
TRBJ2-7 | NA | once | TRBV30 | TGTGCCTGGACCGCCGGGACTCAGGAGCAGTACTTC | CAWTAGTQEQYF
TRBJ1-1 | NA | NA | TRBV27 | TGTGCCAGCAGTTCTGCAGTCAACACTGAAGCTTTCTTT | CASSSAVNTEAFF
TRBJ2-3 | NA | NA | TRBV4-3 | TGCGCCAGCAGCCAAGTTCGAGGGAGGGGGACAGATACGCAGTATTTT | CASSQVRGRGTDTQYF
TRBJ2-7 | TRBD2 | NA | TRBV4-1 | TGCGCCAGCAGCTCGACTAGCGGCTCCTACGAGCAGTACTTC | CASSSTSGSYEQYF
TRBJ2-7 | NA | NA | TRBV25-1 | TGTGCCAGCAGCCTTCAGGGGATTTACAACGAGCAGTACTTC | CASSLQGIYNEQYF
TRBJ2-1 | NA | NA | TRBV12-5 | TGTGCTAGTGGTCCGGGTACGAGCTCCTACAATGAGCAGTTCTTC | CASGPGTSSYNEQFF
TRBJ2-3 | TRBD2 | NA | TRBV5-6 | TGTGCCAGCAGCTTGGCCCCGGCGGGGGCGCAGTATTTT | CASSLAPAGAQYF
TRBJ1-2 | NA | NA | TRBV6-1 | TGTGCCAGCAGTGAGGGGCAGAACTATGGCTACACCTTC | CASSEGQNYGYTF
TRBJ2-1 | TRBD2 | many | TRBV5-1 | TGCGCCAGCAGCTCCATAGCGGGAGGGCCGTTCTTC | CASSSIAGGPFF
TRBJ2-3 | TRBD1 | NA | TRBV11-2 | TGTGCCAGCAGCTTAAGGGGACAGTCCACAGATACGCAGTATTTT | CASSLRGQSTDTQYF